A single sample is the source of the 20 T cell receptor beta chains below, sequenced in a study of glioma-infiltrating T cells. Using RNA template, CDR3s of TCR alpha and beta were amplified with iRepertoire arm-PCR. One entry per CDR3 protein results from TCRdb running MiXCR on the multiplex PCR reads. The profile covers a few hundred thousand distinct CDR3 sequences, with roughly two fifths appearing a single time and approximately 12% taken by the ten largest. The sequenced sample consisted of glioma tissue, nonneoplastic brain tissue, or PBMCs (not recorded which). Source of these receptors: a human donor with low-grade glioma or glioblastoma, undergoing nonglioma brain surgery, or in good health (not recorded which).

The chain links TRBV20-1 to TRBJ1-5, with TRBD1 as a possible D gene (5 bases). V was shortened by 2 bases and J by 0 bases, with 23 bases between the two germline ends. Germline values: CDR1 DFQATT, CDR2 SNEGSKA (reference sequence). This CDR3 region has 19 residues. CDR3 sequence (DNA): TGCAGTGCTAGAATTATCCGTCGGGGGAAGGAGGATAGCAATCAGCCCCAGCATTTT. Amino acids: CSARIIRRGKEDSNQPQHF.

This clonotype appeared once. At one end the junction does not follow the germline gene, possibly because of a read error. This chain joins TRBV25-1 and TRBJ2-1; TRBD1 matches 9 bases. The CDR3 covers 15 residues. Germline CDR1 reads MGHDK; CDR2 reads SYGVNS. The CDR3 DNA follows: TGTGCCGGCAGCAACGACCGGGACAGGGTCTGGGAGCAGTTCTTC. It is translated as CAGSNDRDRVWEQFF.

This clonotype was observed at least ten times. CDR3 amino acids: CASSLAPSTYEQYF. The CDR3 nucleotides read TGTGCCAGCAGCTTAGCCCCGTCTACCTACGAGCAGTACTTC. The V and J genes are TRBV7-2 and TRBJ2-7; no clear D. CDR3 length equals 14 residues. Per germline, CDR1 SGHTA and CDR2 FQGNSA. V lost 0 bases, J lost 2 bases, and 8 bases lay in between.

This clonotype was detected a few times. Here the CDR3 DNA reads TGCGCCAGCAGCCAAGGGGTAACCGTGAGAACCACCTGGGATACGCAGTATTTT. It is translated as CASSQGVTVRTTWDTQYF. J is TRBJ2-3 and V is TRBV4-3; no firm D call. The germline V gene encodes CDR1 LGHNA and CDR2 YSLEER. Between the trimmed V and J ends, which lost 1 base and 6 bases, there was a span of 23 bases. The CDR3 has 18 residues.

As regards this clonotype: A much larger clone sits a single nucleotide away, making a read error possible. The chain has TRBV28 and TRBJ2-7; D is unresolved. The CDR3 extends over 16 amino acids. The germline V gene encodes CDR1 MDHEN and CDR2 SYDVKM. The CDR3 sequence is CASSFGGVGPSHEQYF. The CDR3 DNA reads as TGTGCCAGCAGTTTCGGCGGAGTCGGTCCCTCCCACGAGCAGTACTTC.

The rearrangement joins TRBV5-4 to TRBJ1-2; D uncertain. The CDR3 runs 12 residues. The germline V gene encodes CDR1 SGHNT and CDR2 YYREEE (reference sequence). The V gene lost 3 bases and the J gene lost 4 bases, with 7 bases spanning the gap. The CDR3 sequence: CASSSDIYGYTF. CDR3 DNA sequence: TGTGCCAGCAGCTCCGATATCTATGGCTACACCTTC.

Concerning this clonotype itself: This may be a read error: a much more frequent sequence differs by one nucleotide. The chain combines TRBV7-2 with TRBJ2-3, with D tentatively TRBD1 (5 bases). CDR3 length equals 12 residues. Germline lookup yields CDR1 SGHTA and CDR2 FQGNSA. The CDR3 sequence is CARSLGADTQYF. For the CDR3, the DNA is TGTGCCAGAAGCTTAGGGGCAGATACGCAGTATTTT.

This clonotype has ten or more counts. V and J are TRBV7-3 and TRBJ2-1, with 11 positions matching TRBD2. This CDR3 has 18 amino acids. The V segment lost 5 bases and the J segment 4 bases; nucleotides outside the gene matches: 13. From germline, CDR1 is SGHTA and CDR2 FQGTGA. The DNA for the CDR3 is TGTGCCAGCAGCAAATACACCACTAGCGGGAGCCCATACAATGAGCAGTTCTTC. It codes for CASSKYTTSGSPYNEQFF.

This clonotype turned up a few times. This rearrangement joins TRBV29-1 to TRBJ1-1, with 7 nucleotides matching TRBD1. V was pared by 2 bases and J by 12 bases, with 9 bases of the junction left unmatched. This CDR3 has 12 amino acids. Germline V gene lookup returns CDR1 SQVTM and CDR2 ANQGSEA. The CDR3 bases are TGCAGCGTTGAACACGACAGGGTAGGGCCTTTCTTT. This translates into CSVEHDRVGPFF.

The rearrangement uses TRBV6-1 and TRBJ1-5; a possible D gene is TRBD1 (6 bases). With 1 base removed from V and 5 bases from J, the gap between germline ends came to 12 bases. The CDR3 is made up of 15 amino acids. The germline V gene encodes CDR1 MNHNS and CDR2 SASEGT. The CDR3 coding sequence is TGTGCCAGCAGTGAAGGGGCAGGGGATCATCAGCCCCAGCATTTT. This translates into CASSEGAGDHQPQHF.

The V call is TRBV2, the J call TRBJ1-5; TRBD1 is a possible D gene (5 bases). The germline V gene has CDR1 SNHLY and CDR2 FYNNEI. The CDR3 sequence is 12 residues long. With 11 bases removed from V and 3 bases from J, the gap between germline ends came to 11 bases. The CDR3 nucleotides read TGTGCCGCACCTGGGGCCAATCAGCCCCAGCATTTT. This encodes CAAPGANQPQHF.

In its sample, this clonotype was seen a few times. The chain combines TRBV7-2 with TRBJ2-7; no definite D call. Trimming left V 2 bases short and J 0 bases short, with 5 bases between. The germline V gene encodes CDR1 SGHTA and CDR2 FQGNSA. The CDR3 loop spans 13 amino acids. The CDR3: CASSLSTSYEQYF. In DNA form, the CDR3 reads TGTGCCAGCAGCTTATCCACCTCCTACGAGCAGTACTTC.

This sequence joins TRBV20-1 and TRBJ2-1; TRBD1 aligns across 10 bases. The V gene end was trimmed by 7 bases and the J gene end by 2 bases; junction bases not matched to a gene: 5. Germline V gene sequence: CDR1 DFQATT, CDR2 SNEGSKA (reference sequence). This CDR3 region has 14 residues. CDR3 coding DNA: TGCAGTGTTGAGGACAGGGGGGCCTACAATGAGCAGTTCTTC. This encodes CSVEDRGAYNEQFF.

This clonotype occurred a few times. The chain carries TRBV20-1 and TRBJ1-2, with TRBD1 matching over 8 bases. J lost 3 bases, V lost 6 bases, and 9 bases had no gene match. Germline V gives CDR1 DFQATT, CDR2 SNEGSKA (reference sequence). This CDR3 contains 14 residues. The CDR3 loop reads CSATDRAGDYGYTF. The CDR3 DNA reads TGCAGTGCCACGGACAGGGCGGGGGACTATGGCTACACCTTC.

In its sample, this clonotype was seen once. This chain links TRBV20-1 with TRBJ2-1, with 12 bases fitting TRBD2. The ends lost 1 base at V and 9 bases at J; junction bases unmatched: 7. CDR3 size: 15 residues. Germline V gene data show CDR1 as DFQATT and CDR2 as SNEGSKA (reference sequence). CDR3 in amino acids: CSARVLAGGNVEQFF. The CDR3 DNA follows: TGCAGTGCTAGAGTACTAGCGGGAGGTAACGTTGAGCAGTTCTTC.

The chain's CDR3 is CASSMSSSYEQYF. The CDR3 nucleotides are TGTGCCAGTAGTATGTCTTCTTCCTACGAGCAGTACTTC. The chain couples TRBV19 to TRBJ2-7, with unresolved D. Trimming shortened V by 3 bases and J by 1 base, and 7 bases separated the two germline ends. The germline gives CDR1 LNHDA, CDR2 SQIVND (reference sequence). The CDR3 length is 13 residues.

V is TRBV7-9 and J is TRBJ1-2; TRBD1 is a possible D gene (6 bases). Looked up from germline, CDR1 is SEHNR and CDR2 is FQNEAQ (reference sequence). Trimming stripped 4 bases from V and 8 bases from J, with 14 bases between. The length of the CDR3 is 13 residues. The CDR3 region has the DNA TGTGCCAGCAGCTATCAGGGGAGGAGCGGCTACACCTTC. It specifies CASSYQGRSGYTF.

The chain combines TRBV7-3 with TRBJ2-3; D is possibly TRBD2 (7 bases). V lost 1 base and J lost 1, with 9 bases in between. CDR1 and CDR2 from the germline V gene are SGHTA and FQGTGA. The CDR3 loop spans 15 amino acids. DNA of the CDR3: TGTGCCAGCAGCTTAATGGGGGGGCGCACAGATACGCAGTATTTT. Its translation: CASSLMGGRTDTQYF.

This chain connects TRBV20-1 to TRBJ2-3; 8 bases are shared with TRBD2. The germline CDR1 and CDR2 sequences are DFQATT and SNEGSKA (reference sequence). The J segment lost 3 bases and the V segment lost 5 bases, leaving 10 bases of the junction unmatched. The CDR3 is 15 residues long. The CDR3 DNA follows: TGCAGTGCTCCCGGGACTAGTTGGATAACAGATACGCAGTATTTT. Translation: CSAPGTSWITDTQYF.

This clonotype was detected a few times. The chain recombines TRBV19 with TRBJ2-1; D gene ambiguous. CDR1 and CDR2 from the germline V gene are LNHDA and SQIVND (reference sequence). This CDR3 has 15 amino acids. With 3 bases removed from V and 0 bases from J, the gap between germline ends came to 9 bases. The CDR3 DNA is TGTGCCAGTAGTATGCCGAGAGCCTCCTACAATGAGCAGTTCTTC. This encodes CASSMPRASYNEQFF.